One sample yielded the 12 T cell receptor beta chains listed below, sequenced in a study of T cell responses to AZD1222 COVID-19 vaccine. Data came from immunoSEQ multiplex PCR; TCRdb stores just in-frame clones and leaves some out. Of 150,000 or so clones in the sample, 75% to 95% are singletons; the top ten hold 2.8%. Material: peripheral blood, obtained on day 0 of MenACWY control vaccination. These receptors were taken from an adult in good health.

The J gene is TRBJ2-7, the V gene TRBV5-1, with unresolved D. The CDR3 sequence is 15 residues long. Per the germline V gene, CDR1 is SGHRS and CDR2 is YFSETQ. Trimming cost V 4 bases and J 3 bases, with 17 bases left between them. CDR3 bases: TGCGCCAGCAGCCCAACGGCGCTCTCCGTCTACGAGCAGTACTTC. Protein: CASSPTALSVYEQYF. The full variable domain, in which reference TRBV5-1 and TRBJ2-7 provide the parts outside the CDR3, is KAGVTQTPRYLIKTRGQQVTLSCSPISGHRSVSWYQQTPGQGLQFLFEYFSETQRNKGNFPGRFSGRQFSNSRSEMNVSTLELGDSALYLCASSPTALSVYEQYFGPGTRLTVT.

This clone occurred a few times. The chain uses TRBV3-1 (or the pseudogene TRBV3-2) and TRBJ1-2, with D perhaps matching TRBD1 (6 bases). The CDR3 is 18 residues long. Looked up from germline, CDR1 is LGHDT and CDR2 is YNNKEL (reference sequence). V gave up 4 bases and J gave up 4 bases, with 25 bases separating them. The CDR3 DNA is TGTGCCAGCAGCCCCTTGGGGGACATCGGCCGCCGTGGCTATGGCTACACCTTC. It specifies CASSPLGDIGRRGYGYTF.

The chain is built from TRBV18 and TRBJ2-3; unclear D gene. V lost 1 base and J 2 bases, leaving 10 bases between the germline ends. CDR1 and CDR2 from the germline V gene are KGHSH and LQKENI. The length of the CDR3 is 15 residues. The CDR3 DNA reads TGTGCCAGCTCACCACTGGGAACCCCCACAGATACGCAGTATTTT. This gives the protein CASSPLGTPTDTQYF.

This chain connects TRBV3-1 (or the pseudogene TRBV3-2) to TRBJ2-1; 11 nucleotides agree with TRBD2. V lost 5 bases and J lost 9; bases outside the gene matches: 9. Germline-derived CDR1 and CDR2 are LGHDT and YNNKEL (reference sequence). The CDR3 totals 15 residues. The CDR3 reads CASSSASGGSPEQFF. Here the CDR3 DNA reads TGTGCCAGCAGCTCGGCTAGCGGGGGGTCCCCTGAGCAGTTCTTC.

V is TRBV7-9 and J is TRBJ1-2, with a tentative D call TRBD1 (6 bases). The CDR3 loop spans 15 amino acids. V lost 3 bases to trimming and J lost 4 bases, with 15 bases between them. Germline V gene data show CDR1 as SEHNR and CDR2 as FQNEAQ (reference sequence). CDR3 amino acids: CASSFFPGVTYGYTF. CDR3 in DNA: TGTGCCAGCAGCTTCTTTCCAGGGGTCACCTATGGCTACACCTTC.

This clone has just one count. The rearrangement uses TRBV3-1 (or the pseudogene TRBV3-2) and TRBJ2-1; D not certain. CDR1 and CDR2 from the germline V gene are LGHDT and YNNKEL (reference sequence). The CDR3 is 14 residues long. V was trimmed by 4 bases and J by 0 bases, leaving 7 bases between them. CDR3 sequence reads: CASSPPISYNEQFF. In nucleotides, the CDR3 is TGTGCCAGCAGCCCCCCGATCTCCTACAATGAGCAGTTCTTC.

CDR3 loop: CASSLYQAGSNEKLFF. Written as DNA, the CDR3 is TGCGCCAGCAGCTTGTACCAGGCAGGGTCTAATGAAAAACTGTTTTTT. The chain is built from TRBV5-1 and TRBJ1-4; TRBD1 is a possible D gene (5 bases). V lost 1 base and J lost 3, with 13 bases in between. Germline lookup yields CDR1 SGHRS and CDR2 YFSETQ. This CDR3 is 16 amino acids long. Filled out from reference TRBV5-1 and TRBJ1-4, the complete variable domain reads KAGVTQTPRYLIKTRGQQVTLSCSPISGHRSVSWYQQTPGQGLQFLFEYFSETQRNKGNFPGRFSGRQFSNSRSEMNVSTLELGDSALYLCASSLYQAGSNEKLFFGSGTQLSVL.

V gene TRBV12-3 or TRBV12-4 combines with J gene TRBJ1-2, with TRBD1 identical over 10 bases. After removal of 6 bases from V and 6 bases from J, the junction contained 4 bases not matched to a gene. The CDR3 is made up of 13 amino acids. The CDR3 loop reads CASRRGQGHGYTF. The CDR3, as DNA: TGTGCCAGCAGACGGGGACAGGGGCATGGCTACACCTTC.

This chain links TRBV6-1 with TRBJ2-7; 10 positions match TRBD1. J was trimmed by 2 bases and V by 2 bases; bases with no gene match: 3. Germline V lookup: CDR1 MNHNS, CDR2 SASEGT. The CDR3 has 15 amino acids. The CDR3 DNA reads TGTGCCAGCAGTGAAACCGGGACAGGGGCCTACGAGCAGTACTTC. Its protein product is CASSETGTGAYEQYF.

The rearrangement uses TRBV21-1 and TRBJ1-1; the table's D call, TRBD1, was not checked against the DNA. TRBV21-1 is flagged as a pseudogene. This CDR3 spans 14 amino acids. The CDR3 loop reads CASSKVGPQIEAFF. The CDR3 coding sequence is TGTGCCAGCAGCAAAGTGGGCCCACAGATTGAAGCTTTCTTT.

CDR3 in amino acids: CASSEYPTPNEKLFF. The CDR3 DNA follows: TGTGCCAGCAGTGAATACCCCACACCTAATGAAAAACTGTTTTTT. This chain uses TRBV25-1 with TRBJ1-4, with unresolved D. This CDR3 spans 15 amino acids. V lost 0 bases and J lost 3, with 8 bases in between. Germline V gene data show CDR1 as MGHDK and CDR2 as SYGVNS.

The V and J genes are TRBV18 and TRBJ1-2, with TRBD1 matching over 10 bases. J lost 4 bases, V lost 6 bases, and 2 bases had no gene match. The CDR3 is 13 amino acids. Germline V gene sequence: CDR1 KGHSH, CDR2 LQKENI. This chain's CDR3 is CASSRTGGYGYTF. The CDR3 DNA follows: TGTGCCAGCTCTCGGACAGGGGGCTATGGCTACACCTTC.